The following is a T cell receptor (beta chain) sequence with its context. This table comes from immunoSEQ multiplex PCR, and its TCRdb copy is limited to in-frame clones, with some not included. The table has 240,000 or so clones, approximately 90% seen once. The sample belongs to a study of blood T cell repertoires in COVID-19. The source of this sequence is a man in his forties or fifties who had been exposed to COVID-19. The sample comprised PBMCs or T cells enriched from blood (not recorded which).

CDR3 region: CASAGGIYNEQFF. In DNA form, the CDR3 reads TGTGCCAGCGCGGGGGGGATCTACAATGAGCAGTTCTTC. V and J are TRBV9 and TRBJ2-1, with 9 positions matching TRBD2. There are 13 residues in the CDR3. From germline, CDR1 is SGDLS and CDR2 YYNGEE. V lost 7 bases to trimming and J lost 3 bases; unmatched junction nucleotides: 2.